These 6 T cell receptor beta chains were sequenced from one sample in a study of shared clonotypes between healthy human individuals. TCRdb keeps only in-frame clones here, not all; method: immunoSEQ multiplex PCR. Of about 490,000 clones in the sample, roughly 80% are singletons; the top ten hold 12%. Material for sequencing was PBMCs. The receptor set was obtained from a woman in her 40s in good health. Some clones in this sample may be carry-over from other donors' samples.

The chain recombines TRBV28 with TRBJ2-7; D may be TRBD1 (5 bases). The V and J ends lost 6 bases and 4 bases respectively, with 22 bases between them. The CDR3 is 16 residues long. Germline CDR1 MDHEN, CDR2 SYDVKM. Written as DNA, the CDR3 is TGTGCCAGCAGCCACCAACTCCGGACACCTCCATACGAGCAGTACTTC. Its translation is CASSHQLRTPPYEQYF.

This clone was seen many times. The rearrangement links TRBV11-2 to TRBJ2-1; TRBD1 matches at 8 bases. CDR1 and CDR2 (germline): SGHAT, FQNNGV. The V gene end was trimmed by 4 bases and the J gene end by 6 bases; junction bases not matched to a gene: 8. The CDR3 consists of 15 residues. CDR3 in DNA: TGTGCCAGCAGCTCCCCCAGGGGGCGAGGCAATGAGCAGTTCTTC. Amino acid sequence: CASSSPRGRGNEQFF.

Details on this clone: A read error is the likely source, as a far larger clone sits one nucleotide away. This chain uses TRBV6-5 with TRBJ2-7; TRBD2 agrees at 9 bases. Germline-derived CDR1 and CDR2 are MNHEY and SVGAGI. There are 15 residues in the CDR3. CDR3 in DNA: TGTGCCAGCAATCCAGCGGGAGGACTGACATACGAGCGGTACTTC. Translating it yields CASNPAGGLTYERYF.

CDR3 region: CASSPGLLSGANVLTF. The CDR3 DNA is TGCGCCAGCAGCCCAGGACTGCTCTCTGGGGCCAACGTCCTGACTTTC. This chain connects TRBV5-1 to TRBJ2-6, with D perhaps TRBD2 (5 bases). The germline V and J ends were trimmed by 4 bases and 0 bases, with 11 bases remaining between them. Looked up from germline, CDR1 is SGHRS and CDR2 is YFSETQ. The CDR3 is made up of 16 amino acids. The full variable domain, rest sourced from reference TRBV5-1 and TRBJ2-6, is KAGVTQTPRYLIKTRGQQVTLSCSPISGHRSVSWYQQTPGQGLQFLFEYFSETQRNKGNFPGRFSGRQFSNSRSEMNVSTLELGDSALYLCASSPGLLSGANVLTFGAGSRLTVL.

This clone has only a few counts. The J gene is TRBJ1-4, the V gene TRBV2; no clear D gene. The CDR3 has 13 residues. Germline CDR1 is SNHLY and CDR2 is FYNNEI. With 6 bases removed from V and 7 bases from J, the gap between germline ends came to 12 bases. The CDR3 DNA reads TGTGCCAGCAGGCCAGAGGCGGGTGAAAAACTGTTTTTT. It codes for CASRPEAGEKLFF.

V usage is TRBV29-1 and J usage is TRBJ2-7; D call uncertain. Trimming left V 3 bases short and J 1 base short, with 10 bases between. The CDR3 consists of 13 residues. CDR1 and CDR2 (germline): SQVTM, ANQGSEA. CDR3 nucleotides: TGCAGCGTTGAGCGGACGGATTCCTACGAGCAGTACTTC. It translates to CSVERTDSYEQYF.